This is a list of T cell receptor beta chains from one sample in a study of blood T cell repertoires in COVID-19. Assay used: immunoSEQ multiplex PCR; TCRdb lists only in-frame clones, some missing. The repertoire holds 160,000 or so clones, over 85% seen once, with just under 2% in the top ten. Sequences were obtained from peripheral blood. These TCRs come from a woman in her sixties with COVID-19, enrolled during active disease. Both conserved end residues are part of each CDR3. A clone size is listed for some rows: how often the clone was seen (once, few, many), or a class if it is expanded.

few TRBJ2-6 TRBV5-4 CASSLGQAPRAGANVLTF
- TRBJ1-1 TRBV4-1 CASSRRGNTEAFF
- TRBJ1-1 TRBV11-2 CASTDRRNTEAFF
- TRBJ1-2 TRBV4-2 CASSQDSVGGDYGYTF
once TRBJ1-1 TRBV5-6 CASSLANEAFF
- TRBJ1-2 TRBV4-1 CASSQALLRDGYTF
- TRBJ2-7 TRBV19 CASRRTGGSEQYF
- TRBJ1-6 TRBV6-1 CASSSYRENNSPLHF
few TRBJ2-7 TRBV7-2 CASSLRQGAAGEQYF
once TRBJ2-3 TRBV19 CASSFTLAGGQTDTQYF
- TRBJ1-1 TRBV4-1 CASSIVYRGAGTEAFF
- TRBJ2-3 TRBV6-2/TRBV6-3 CASSSKTGSVDTQYF
once TRBJ2-3 TRBV11-2 CASSQGQGTDTQYF